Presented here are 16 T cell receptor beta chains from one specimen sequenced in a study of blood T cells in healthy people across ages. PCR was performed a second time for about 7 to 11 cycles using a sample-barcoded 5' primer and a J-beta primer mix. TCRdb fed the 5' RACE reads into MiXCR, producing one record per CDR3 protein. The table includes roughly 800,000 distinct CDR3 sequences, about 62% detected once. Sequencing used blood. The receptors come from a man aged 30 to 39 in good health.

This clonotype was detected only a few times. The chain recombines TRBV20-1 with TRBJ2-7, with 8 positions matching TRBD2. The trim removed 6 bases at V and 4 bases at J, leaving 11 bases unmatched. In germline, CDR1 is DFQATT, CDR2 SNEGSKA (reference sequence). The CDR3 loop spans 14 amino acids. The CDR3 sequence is CSAASGTSSYEQYF. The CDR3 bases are TGCAGTGCAGCCTCAGGGACTAGTAGTTACGAGCAGTACTTC.

The DNA for the CDR3 is TGTGCCAGCAGCTTCGACTGGACTAGCGGGGGGGTCTACGAGCAGTACTTC. Encoded protein: CASSFDWTSGGVYEQYF. The gene calls are TRBV11-1 and TRBJ2-5; 15 bases line up with TRBD2. The last part of the DNA fits TRBJ2-7 better; the J call may be wrong. The CDR3 is made up of 17 amino acids. CDR1 and CDR2 (germline): SGHAT, FQDESV (reference sequence).

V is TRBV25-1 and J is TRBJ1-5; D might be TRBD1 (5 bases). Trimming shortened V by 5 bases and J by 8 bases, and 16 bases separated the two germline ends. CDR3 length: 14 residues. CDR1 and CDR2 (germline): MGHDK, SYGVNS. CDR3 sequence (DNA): TGTGCCAGCAGTCCCCCGGGGGGGTTCAAGCCCCAGCATTTT. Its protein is CASSPPGGFKPQHF.

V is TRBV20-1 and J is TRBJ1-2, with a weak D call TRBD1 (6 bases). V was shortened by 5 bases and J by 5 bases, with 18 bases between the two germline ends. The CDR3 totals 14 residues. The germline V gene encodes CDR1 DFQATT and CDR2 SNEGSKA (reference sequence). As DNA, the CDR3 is TGCAGTGCTTACCCAATAATACAGGGATATGGCTACACCTTC. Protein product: CSAYPIIQGYGYTF.

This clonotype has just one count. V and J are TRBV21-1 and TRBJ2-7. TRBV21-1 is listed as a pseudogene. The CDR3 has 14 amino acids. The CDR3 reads CANRLIPKEYEQYF. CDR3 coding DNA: TGTGCCAATAGACTGATCCCTAAAGAGTACGAGCAGTACTTC.

CDR3 nucleotides: TGTGCCAGCAGTCGTCTGGGAGCCGGGGAGCTGTTTTTT. Protein: CASSRLGAGELFF. The chain uses TRBV28 and TRBJ2-2; D is perhaps TRBD2 (5 bases). Trimming shortened V by 5 bases and J by 6 bases, and 10 bases separated the two germline ends. This CDR3 contains 13 residues. CDR1 MDHEN and CDR2 SYDVKM come from the germline V gene.

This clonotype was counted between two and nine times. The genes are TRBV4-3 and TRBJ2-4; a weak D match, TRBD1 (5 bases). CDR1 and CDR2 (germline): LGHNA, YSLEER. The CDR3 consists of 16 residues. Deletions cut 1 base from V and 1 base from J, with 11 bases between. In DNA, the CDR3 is TGCGCCAGCAGCCAAGGAAACAGGATCGCCAAAAACATTCAGTACTTC. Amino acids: CASSQGNRIAKNIQYF.

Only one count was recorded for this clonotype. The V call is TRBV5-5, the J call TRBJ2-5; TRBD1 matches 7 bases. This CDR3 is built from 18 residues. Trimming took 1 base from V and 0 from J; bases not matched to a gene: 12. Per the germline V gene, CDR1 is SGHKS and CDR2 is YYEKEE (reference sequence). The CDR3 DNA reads TGTGCCAGCAGCTTGTACTTCATCGGGACAGCTGACCAAGAGACCCAGTACTTC. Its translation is CASSLYFIGTADQETQYF.

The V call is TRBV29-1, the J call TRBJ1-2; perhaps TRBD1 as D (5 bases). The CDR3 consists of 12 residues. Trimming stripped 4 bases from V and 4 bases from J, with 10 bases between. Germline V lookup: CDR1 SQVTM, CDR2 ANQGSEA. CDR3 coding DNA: TGCAGCGTTGGAACGAGGGGCTATGGCTACACCTTC. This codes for CSVGTRGYGYTF. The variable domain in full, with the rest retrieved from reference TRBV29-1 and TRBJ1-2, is SAVISQKPSRDICQRGTSLTIQCQVDSQVTMMFWYRQQPGQSLTLIATANQGSEATYESGFVIDKFPISRPNLTFSTLTVSNMSPEDSSIYLCSVGTRGYGYTFGSGTRLTVV.

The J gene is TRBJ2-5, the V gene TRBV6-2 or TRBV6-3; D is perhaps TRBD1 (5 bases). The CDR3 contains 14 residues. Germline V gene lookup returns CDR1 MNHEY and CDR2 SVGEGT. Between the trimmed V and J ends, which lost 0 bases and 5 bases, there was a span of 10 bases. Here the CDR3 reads CASSYSRTTETQYF. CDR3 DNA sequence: TGTGCCAGCAGTTACTCGAGGACAACGGAGACCCAGTACTTC.

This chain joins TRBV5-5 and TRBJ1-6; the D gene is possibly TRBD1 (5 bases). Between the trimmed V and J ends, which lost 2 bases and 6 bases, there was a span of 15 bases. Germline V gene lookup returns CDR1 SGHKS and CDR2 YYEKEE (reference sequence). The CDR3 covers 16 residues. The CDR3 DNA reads TGTGCCAGCAGCTTCGACAGACCTGGGGGTAATTCACCCCTCCACTTT. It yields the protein CASSFDRPGGNSPLHF.

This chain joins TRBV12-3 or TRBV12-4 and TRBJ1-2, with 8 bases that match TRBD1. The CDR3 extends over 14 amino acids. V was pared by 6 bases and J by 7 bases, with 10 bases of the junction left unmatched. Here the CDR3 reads CASRRGQGGAGYTF. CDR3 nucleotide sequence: TGTGCCAGCAGAAGAGGACAGGGTGGCGCTGGCTACACCTTC.

The CDR3 sequence: CSASRRDNEQFF. In DNA, the CDR3 is TGCAGTGCTAGTAGGCGGGACAATGAGCAGTTCTTC. The chain couples TRBV20-1 to TRBJ2-1; tentatively, D is TRBD2 (5 bases). V was pared by 3 bases and J by 5 bases, with 8 bases between. The CDR3 length is 12 residues. Germline CDR1 reads DFQATT; CDR2 reads SNEGSKA (reference sequence).

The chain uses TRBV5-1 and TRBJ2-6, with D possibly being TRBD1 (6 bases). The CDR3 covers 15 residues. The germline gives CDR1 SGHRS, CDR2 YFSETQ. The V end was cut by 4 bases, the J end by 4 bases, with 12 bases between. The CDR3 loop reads CASSIQGVGANVLTF. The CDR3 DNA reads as TGCGCCAGCAGCATACAGGGAGTCGGGGCCAACGTCCTGACTTTC.

CDR3 sequence: CASSQSGGTQYF. The CDR3 DNA reads TGCGCCAGCAGCCAATCGGGAGGGACCCAGTACTTC. The J gene is TRBJ2-5, the V gene TRBV4-3, with 7 bases aligning to TRBD2. Germline values: CDR1 LGHNA, CDR2 YSLEER. The CDR3 loop spans 12 amino acids. Germline trimming cut 2 bases from V and 7 bases from J; bases unmatched to any gene: 1.

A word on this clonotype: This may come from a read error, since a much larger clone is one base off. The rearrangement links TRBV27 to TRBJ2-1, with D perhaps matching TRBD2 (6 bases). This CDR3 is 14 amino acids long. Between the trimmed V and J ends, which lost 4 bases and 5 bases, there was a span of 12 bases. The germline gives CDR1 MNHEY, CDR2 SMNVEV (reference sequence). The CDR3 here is CASSSSSANNEQFF. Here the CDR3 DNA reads TGTGCCAGCAGTTCTTCTAGCGCCAACAATGAGCAGTTCTTC.